This T cell receptor beta chain was recovered during a study of shared clonotypes between healthy human individuals. This table comes from immunoSEQ multiplex PCR, and its TCRdb copy is limited to in-frame clones, with some not included. The profile shows around 650,000 clones, 95% to 96% of them singletons. From germline, CDR1 is SGDLS and CDR2 YYNGEE. CDR3 length equals 15 residues. V lost 0 bases to trimming and J lost 5 bases, with 11 bases between them. Naive CD8 populations comprised CD45RO-negative cells positively selected for CCR7, excluding terminally differentiated effector memory CD45RA+ cells. Study donors comprised healthy, HIV-negative adults devoid of recent acute infection or vaccination. On this clone: The antigen is not known.

Study outcomes and limitations: Investigators collected only blood, and repertoires in tissues likely differ.

This clonotype originated in a woman in her twenties or thirties in good health. The sample taken for sequencing was naive CD8+ T cells sorted from blood. The V gene is TRBV9, the J gene TRBJ2-2; D may correspond to TRBD1 or TRBD2 (5 bases each). CDR3 in amino acids: CASSVGAGSTGELFF. In DNA form, the CDR3 reads TGTGCCAGCAGCGTAGGGGCAGGGAGTACCGGGGAGCTGTTTTTT. The full variable domain, rest sourced from reference TRBV9 and TRBJ2-2, is DSGVTQTPKHLITATGQRVTLRCSPRSGDLSVYWYQQSLDQGLQFLIQYYNGEERAKGNILERFSAQQFPDLHSELNLSSLELGDSALYFCASSVGAGSTGELFFGEGSRLTVL.